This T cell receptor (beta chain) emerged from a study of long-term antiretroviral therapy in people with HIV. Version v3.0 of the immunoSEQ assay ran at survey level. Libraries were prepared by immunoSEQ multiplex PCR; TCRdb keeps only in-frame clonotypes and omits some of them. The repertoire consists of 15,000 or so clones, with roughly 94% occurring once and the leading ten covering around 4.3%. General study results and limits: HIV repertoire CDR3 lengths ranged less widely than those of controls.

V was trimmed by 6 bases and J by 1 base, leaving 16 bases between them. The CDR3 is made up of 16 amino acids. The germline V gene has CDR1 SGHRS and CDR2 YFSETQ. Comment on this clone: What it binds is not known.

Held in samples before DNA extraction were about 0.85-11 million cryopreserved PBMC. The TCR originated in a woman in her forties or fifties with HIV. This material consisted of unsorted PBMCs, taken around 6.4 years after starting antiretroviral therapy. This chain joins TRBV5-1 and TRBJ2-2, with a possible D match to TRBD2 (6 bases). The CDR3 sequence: CASTSGGDLNTGELFF. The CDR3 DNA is TGCGCCAGCACCTCTGGTGGGGACTTGAACACCGGGGAGCTGTTTTTT.